The rows below give T cell receptor beta chains drawn from one sample of a study of blood T cell repertoires in COVID-19. Only in-frame clones appear in the TCRdb table, and some are missing; sequencing was by immunoSEQ multiplex PCR. The sample lists 250,000 or so clones, nearly 90% occurring once. The sample taken for sequencing was peripheral blood. These receptors were taken from a woman between 40 and 50 years old who had recovered from COVID-19. Each CDR3 is given with its conserved first and last residue. A D gene is named only where the DNA matches it firmly. Part of the rows lack a size; the others show once, few, many or a class for expanded clones.

.	TRBJ2-5	once	TRBV7-7	CASSQGLDLGRETQYF	TGTGCCAGCAGCCAGGGGCTAGACTTGGGTCGGGAGACCCAGTACTTC
TRBD2	TRBJ2-1	.	TRBV9	CASSSGLAGPYNEQFF	TGTGCCAGCAGCTCTGGACTAGCGGGACCTTACAATGAGCAGTTCTTC
.	TRBJ2-3	.	TRBV7-3	CASSFRLKDTQYF	TGTGCCAGCAGCTTCAGGTTGAAGGATACGCAGTATTTT
.	TRBJ2-3	.	TRBV5-1	CASSLRGSTDTQYF	TGCGCCAGCAGCTTGCGGGGGAGCACAGATACGCAGTATTTT
.	TRBJ1-4	.	TRBV6-5	CASGGATRGNEKLFF	TGTGCCAGCGGGGGGGCAACGAGGGGAAATGAAAAACTGTTTTTT
TRBD1	TRBJ1-2	.	TRBV30	CAWSPGQGAGDGYTF	TGTGCCTGGAGTCCCGGACAGGGGGCGGGAGATGGCTACACCTTC
.	TRBJ1-1	few	TRBV28	CASSPLTGGTGNTEAFF	TGTGCCAGCAGTCCCCTAACGGGGGGAACAGGTAACACTGAAGCTTTCTTT
TRBD1	TRBJ2-3	.	TRBV7-3	CASSPTGTDTDTQYF	TGTGCCAGCAGCCCGACCGGGACAGACACAGATACGCAGTATTTT
.	TRBJ2-5	once	TRBV29-1	CSATGETQYF	TGCAGCGCCACAGGGGAGACCCAGTACTTC
.	TRBJ1-2	.	TRBV5-1	CASSLVGTQDYGYTF	TGCGCCAGCAGCTTGGTAGGGACACAGGACTATGGCTACACCTTC
TRBD2	TRBJ2-7	.	TRBV4-2	CASSSPAKRGTYEQYF	TGTGCCAGCAGCTCCCCTGCTAAGCGGGGGACCTACGAGCAGTACTTC
.	TRBJ1-4	.	TRBV28	CASSPQDREEKLFF	TGTGCCAGCAGTCCCCAAGATCGGGAGGAAAAACTGTTTTTT
.	TRBJ2-2	.	TRBV6-2/TRBV6-3	CASSRDLNTGELFF	TGTGCCAGCAGCAGGGACTTGAACACCGGGGAGCTGTTTTTT
TRBD1	TRBJ1-1	.	TRBV5-1	CASSDKTGTNTEAFF	TGCGCCAGCAGCGATAAGACAGGGACGAACACTGAAGCTTTCTTT
TRBD2	TRBJ2-5	.	TRBV18	CASSGLAGGTTGETQYF	TGTGCCAGCTCCGGACTAGCGGGGGGGACCACCGGGGAGACCCAGTACTTC
.	TRBJ1-5	.	TRBV10-3	CAISAQNQPQHF	TGTGCCATCAGTGCTCAGAATCAGCCCCAGCATTTT
.	TRBJ1-5	.	TRBV4-1	CASSQDQNQPQHF	TGCGCCAGCAGCCAAGATCAGAATCAGCCCCAGCATTTT
.	TRBJ1-3	.	TRBV3-1/TRBV3-2	CASSRARGSGNTIYF	TGTGCCAGCAGCCGGGCTCGGGGCTCTGGAAACACCATATATTTT
TRBD2	TRBJ2-1	.	TRBV6-2/TRBV6-3	CASSFWGGPVNEQFF	TGTGCCAGCAGTTTCTGGGGAGGGCCGGTCAATGAGCAGTTCTTC
.	TRBJ2-1	.	TRBV6-4	CASTNYNEQFF	TGTGCCAGCACTAACTACAATGAGCAGTTCTTC
.	TRBJ1-5	.	TRBV24-1	CATGPGVNQPQHF	TGTGCCACTGGTCCGGGGGTCAATCAGCCCCAGCATTTT
.	TRBJ2-7	.	TRBV12-3/TRBV12-4	CASRGGDRPRYF	TGTGCCAGCAGAGGGGGGGACAGGCCAAGGTACTTC
.	TRBJ1-2	.	TRBV28	CASSLSGHNYGYTF	TGTGCCAGCAGTTTGTCAGGTCATAACTATGGCTACACCTTC
TRBD1	TRBJ1-2	.	TRBV30	CAWSVDPGQGYGYTF	TGTGCCTGGAGTGTAGATCCGGGACAGGGATATGGCTACACCTTC
.	TRBJ1-3	.	TRBV6-5	CASSYEPTQLGNTIYF	TGTGCCAGCAGTTACGAGCCAACCCAATTGGGAAACACCATATATTTT
.	TRBJ2-1	once	TRBV6-4	CASRGGAGNEQFF	TGTGCCAGCAGGGGGGGGGCCGGTAATGAGCAGTTCTTC
TRBD2	TRBJ2-1	.	TRBV9	CASSEGTSGRNEQFF	TGTGCCAGCAGCGAGGGGACTAGCGGGCGCAATGAGCAGTTCTTC
TRBD1	TRBJ2-2	.	TRBV10-3	CAISEDRASNTGELFF	TGTGCCATCAGTGAGGACAGGGCCTCAAACACCGGGGAGCTGTTTTTT
.	TRBJ1-4	.	TRBV7-6	CASSLSAATNEKLFF	TGTGCCAGCAGCTTAAGTGCAGCAACTAATGAAAAACTGTTTTTT
.	TRBJ2-5	.	TRBV24-1	CATTRKRDTLKEETQYF	TGTGCCACCACCAGGAAAAGGGACACCCTGAAAGAAGAGACCCAGTACTTC
.	TRBJ2-7	.	TRBV9	CASSVKGVPYEQYF	TGTGCCAGCAGCGTTAAGGGGGTTCCCTACGAGCAGTACTTC
TRBD1	TRBJ1-4	.	TRBV4-1	CASSSGTGRKLFF	TGCGCCAGCAGCTCCGGGACAGGGCGAAAACTGTTTTTT
TRBD1	TRBJ1-4	.	TRBV5-1	CASSSLDRGDEKLFF	TGCGCCAGCAGCAGCCTGGACAGGGGGGATGAAAAACTGTTTTTT
.	TRBJ1-2	.	TRBV7-2	CASSFGQGTFRDGYTF	TGTGCCAGCAGCTTTGGGCAGGGAACTTTCAGGGATGGCTACACCTTC
.	TRBJ2-1	.	TRBV12-3/TRBV12-4	CASRLRGEQFF	TGTGCCAGCAGACTTAGAGGTGAGCAGTTCTTC
.	TRBJ2-3	.	TRBV14	CASSPGMFGRFKYSTDTQYF	TGTGCCAGCAGCCCAGGAATGTTTGGGAGATTCAAATATAGCACAGATACGCAGTATTTT